The 8 T cell receptor beta chains listed next were all sequenced from one sample in a study of CD8 T cells in Susac syndrome. Reverse transcription of roughly 0.5 to 1 ug RNA was carried out with random hexamers. A single record per CDR3 protein comes from TCRdb applying MiXCR to the immunoSEQ multiplex PCR reads. The table records about 440,000 distinct CDR3 sequences, 85% of them present only once. Sequenced: CD8+ T cells from PBMCs. All receptors come from a human donor with multiple sclerosis.

The chain employs TRBV10-3 and TRBJ2-1, with D perhaps given as TRBD1 or TRBD2 (6 bases each). Deletions cut 11 bases from V and 2 bases from J, with 19 bases between. The CDR3 is 15 amino acids. CDR1 and CDR2 from the germline V gene are ENHRY and SYGVKD. The CDR3 is CAARGPGNAYNEQFF. For the CDR3, the DNA is TGTGCCGCCCGGGGGCCAGGTAACGCCTACAATGAGCAGTTCTTC.

V gene TRBV14 combines with J gene TRBJ2-4; a weak D match, TRBD1 (6 bases). Germline V gene data show CDR1 as SGHDN and CDR2 as FVKESK. The CDR3 has 16 residues. The V end was cut by 0 bases, the J end by 8 bases, with 17 bases between. For the CDR3, the DNA is TGTGCCAGCAGCCAAGACAGGGACACCCACGGGGACATTCAGTACTTC. Translation gives CASSQDRDTHGDIQYF.

The chain recombines TRBV5-4 with TRBJ1-2, with D unresolved. The CDR3 has 13 residues. Germline CDR1 SGHNT, CDR2 YYREEE (reference sequence). Trimming pared 3 bases from V and 1 base from J, leaving 7 bases between. CDR3 in amino acids: CASSSNNNYGYTF. CDR3 DNA sequence: TGTGCCAGCAGCTCTAACAATAACTATGGCTACACCTTC.

This clonotype was counted only a few times. The chain combines TRBV19 with TRBJ2-1, with a tentative D call TRBD1 (5 bases). This CDR3 region has 14 residues. Trimming stripped 3 bases from V and 3 bases from J, with 9 bases between. Germline CDR1 is LNHDA and CDR2 is SQIVND (reference sequence). The CDR3 DNA is TGTGCCAGTAGTATCCCAGACAGCTACAATGAGCAGTTCTTC. This translates into CASSIPDSYNEQFF.

The chain links TRBV4-1 to TRBJ2-1; TRBD2 might be the D (6 bases). The V and J ends lost 4 bases and 5 bases respectively, with 12 bases between them. The CDR3 loop spans 14 amino acids. Germline V gene data show CDR1 as MGHRA and CDR2 as YSYEKL. Here the CDR3 reads CASSPRGANNEQFF. CDR3 bases: TGCGCCAGCAGCCCGCGGGGTGCTAACAATGAGCAGTTCTTC.

This sequence joins TRBV27 and TRBJ2-1; 7 bases are a match to TRBD2. CDR1 is MNHEY, CDR2 SMNVEV, per germline (reference sequence). The J segment lost 10 bases and the V segment lost 4 bases, leaving 4 bases of the junction unmatched. There are 12 residues in the CDR3. CDR3 DNA: TGTGCCAGCAGTTCTACTAGCGCAGAGCAGTTCTTC. Translated: CASSSTSAEQFF.

The chain employs TRBV15 and TRBJ2-7; TRBD1 agrees at 7 bases. The CDR3 is 16 residues long. Trimming removed 1 base from V and 6 bases from J; junction bases left unmatched: 12. The V gene's germline CDR1 is LNHNV and CDR2 YYDKDF (reference sequence). CDR3 region: CATSRGTQGQASEQYF. The DNA for the CDR3 is TGTGCCACCAGCAGAGGGACACAGGGGCAGGCTTCCGAGCAGTACTTC.

The DNA for the CDR3 is TGTGCCAGCAGTTACTCTGCAGGGACCGATACGCAGTATTTT. Residues: CASSYSAGTDTQYF. J is TRBJ2-3 and V is TRBV6-5, with D perhaps being TRBD1 or TRBD2 (5 bases each). CDR1 MNHEY and CDR2 SVGAGI come from the germline V gene. Trimming stripped 0 bases from V and 6 bases from J, with 10 bases between. The CDR3 is 14 residues long.